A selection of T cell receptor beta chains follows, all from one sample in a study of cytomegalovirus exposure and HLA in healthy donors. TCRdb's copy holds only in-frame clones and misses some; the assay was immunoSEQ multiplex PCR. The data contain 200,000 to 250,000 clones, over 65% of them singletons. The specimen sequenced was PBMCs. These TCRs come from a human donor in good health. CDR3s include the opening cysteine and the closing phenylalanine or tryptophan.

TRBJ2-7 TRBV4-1 CASSQTSGTSGSYEQYF
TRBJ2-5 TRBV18 CASSVWTGVQETQYF
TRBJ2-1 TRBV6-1 CASSVGAWEQFF
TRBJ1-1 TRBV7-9 CASSSGQTGVTMNTEAFF
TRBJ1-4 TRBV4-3 CASSQTRGTGSF
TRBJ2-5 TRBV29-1 CSAKRQGLQETQYF
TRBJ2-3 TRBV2 CASSEDRDFTDTQYF
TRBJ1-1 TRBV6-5 CASSYRTGLRNTEAFF
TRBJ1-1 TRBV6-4 CASSENAVSTEAFF
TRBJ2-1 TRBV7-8 CASSLEGSGTLHNEQFF
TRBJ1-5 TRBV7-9 CASSAVRGGRTEDQPQHF
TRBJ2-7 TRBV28 CASSLYGVSYEQYF
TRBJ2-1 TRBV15 CATSRDAGGSINSYNEQFF
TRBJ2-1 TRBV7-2 CASSSIRGRSYNEQFF
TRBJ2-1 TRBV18 CASSRTGTSGRNEQFF
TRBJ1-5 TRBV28 CASSFSVNQPQHF
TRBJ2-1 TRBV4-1 CASSQVYGGIRTNEQFF
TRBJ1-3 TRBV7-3 CASRRDPSGGTIYF
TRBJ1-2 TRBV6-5 CASSYSTGQGGYTF
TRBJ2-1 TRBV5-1 CASSFGGTGGGDEQFF
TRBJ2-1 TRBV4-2 CASSQEGTSGYNEQFF
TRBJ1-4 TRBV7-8 CASSEAATNEKLFF
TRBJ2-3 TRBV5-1 CASSTGTRADTQYF
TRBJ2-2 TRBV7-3 CASSYHITGELFF
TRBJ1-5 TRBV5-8 CASSLQGDQPQHF
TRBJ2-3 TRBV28 CASSNVVGLANTDTQYF
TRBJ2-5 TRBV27 CASSFRDSGVQETQYF
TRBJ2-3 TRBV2 CASSRSGSGADTQYF
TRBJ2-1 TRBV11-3 CASSLTGTGPNYEQFF
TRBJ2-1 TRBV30 CAWSKGQGAYEQFF
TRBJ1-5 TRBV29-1 CSVEDGGNQPQHF
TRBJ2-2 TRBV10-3 CAISESKLAGNTGELFF
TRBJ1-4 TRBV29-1 CSVRYRGREKLFF
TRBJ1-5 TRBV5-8 CASTTEQPQHF
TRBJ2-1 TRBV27 CASSRNGWDEQFF
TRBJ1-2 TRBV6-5 CASSYSGGRGYGYTF
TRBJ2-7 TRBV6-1 CASGLAGRAHEQYF